Presented here are 31 T cell receptor beta chains from one specimen sequenced in a study of blood T cell repertoires in COVID-19. Using immunoSEQ multiplex PCR, the repertoire was profiled, and TCRdb retains in-frame clones only, with some absent. Of some 400,000 clones in the sample, about 89% were seen once. The sequenced sample consisted of PBMCs or T cells enriched from blood (not recorded which). Receptors were obtained from a woman between 40 and 55 years old who had been exposed to COVID-19.

The chain combines TRBV7-6 with TRBJ1-1; D is unresolved. V lost 1 base, J lost 6 bases, and 9 bases lay in between. Germline values: CDR1 SGHVS, CDR2 FNYEAQ. This CDR3 is built from 13 residues. CDR3 sequence (DNA): TGTGCCAGCAGCTTAGACCAGATGTCTGAAGCTTTCTTT. This encodes CASSLDQMSEAFF.

The V and J genes are TRBV19 and TRBJ2-3; D remains ambiguous. The V gene's germline CDR1 is LNHDA and CDR2 SQIVND (reference sequence). This CDR3 region has 14 residues. The ends were cut back, 0 bases at V and 4 bases at J, with 8 bases in the middle. The CDR3 DNA reads as TGTGCCAGTAGTATAGACAGGTGGGCAGATACGCAGTATTTT. Amino acid sequence: CASSIDRWADTQYF.

This clone was counted a few times. The V call is TRBV6-2 or TRBV6-3, the J call TRBJ2-7; possibly TRBD1 for D (7 bases). The CDR3 has 15 residues. Germline CDR1 reads MNHEY; CDR2 reads SVGEGT. Trimming stripped 5 bases from V and 0 bases from J, with 14 bases between. The CDR3 here is CASSPQGGSSYEQYF. Here the CDR3 DNA reads TGTGCCAGCAGTCCCCAGGGGGGTAGCTCCTACGAGCAGTACTTC.

This chain links TRBV11-3 with TRBJ2-3, with TRBD2 identical over 12 bases. This CDR3 comprises 16 residues. Unmatched junction bases numbered 9, after V lost 4 bases and J lost 7 bases. Germline loops: CDR1 SGHNT, CDR2 YENEEA. CDR3 bases: TGTGCCAGCAGCTCTGCGACTAGCGGGGGTGCATATACGCAGTATTTT. Protein product: CASSSATSGGAYTQYF.

The CDR3 nucleotides read TGTGCCTGGAGGGGCGCCCTTCGGCACGAGCAGTACTTC. It encodes CAWRGALRHEQYF. V gene TRBV30 combines with J gene TRBJ2-7; D gene uncertain. CDR1 and CDR2 from the germline V gene are GTSNPN and SVGIG (reference sequence). The CDR3 is 13 residues long. Trimming removed 3 bases from V and 5 bases from J, with 14 bases in between.

A remark on this clone: Different DNA sequences within this sample yield the same CDR3. DNA for the CDR3: TGCGCCAGCAGCTTTACAGGGGACGGTGGCTACACCTTC. This codes for CASSFTGDGGYTF. The chain couples TRBV5-1 to TRBJ1-2; 7 positions agree with TRBD1. Germline CDR1 and CDR2: SGHRS and YFSETQ. Trimming took 2 bases from V and 7 from J; bases not matched to a gene: 5. This CDR3 region has 13 residues.

The chain combines TRBV19 with TRBJ1-2; D might be TRBD1 (5 bases). The germline CDR1 and CDR2 sequences are LNHDA and SQIVND (reference sequence). The CDR3 runs to 14 residues. The V end lost 5 bases, the J end lost 4 bases, and 14 bases lay between the germline ends. The DNA for the CDR3 is TGTGCCAGTAGTCTCAGGGCCTCTACCTATGGCTACACCTTC. The encoded protein is CASSLRASTYGYTF.

This chain links TRBV2 with TRBJ1-2; TRBD1 agrees at 9 bases. CDR1 and CDR2 (germline): SNHLY, FYNNEI. The CDR3 is 15 amino acids. V lost 7 bases to trimming and J lost 4 bases; unmatched junction nucleotides: 10. The CDR3: CASIPDRGGGYGYTF. The CDR3 DNA is TGTGCCAGCATCCCGGACAGGGGTGGGGGCTATGGCTACACCTTC.

The V and J genes are TRBV30 and TRBJ2-7, with D possibly TRBD1 on 5 matching bases. Trimming took 2 bases from V and 0 from J, leaving 11 bases between them. The CDR3 totals 14 residues. In germline, CDR1 is GTSNPN, CDR2 SVGIG (reference sequence). The DNA of the CDR3 is TGTGCCTGGAGTCAGGGTAGACTCTCCTACGAGCAGTACTTC. It is translated as CAWSQGRLSYEQYF.

The V call is TRBV3-1 (or the pseudogene TRBV3-2), the J call TRBJ2-3; 9 bases line up with TRBD2. V was pared by 4 bases and J by 6 bases, with 8 bases of the junction left unmatched. The CDR3 consists of 15 residues. Germline V lookup: CDR1 LGHDT, CDR2 YNNKEL (reference sequence). The CDR3 here is CASSPWASGKDTQYF. For the CDR3, the DNA is TGTGCCAGCAGCCCCTGGGCTAGCGGGAAGGATACGCAGTATTTT.

The CDR3 DNA follows: TGTGCCAGCAATCTCCGCCGATCGGGGACCGGGGAGCTGTTTTTT. It translates to CASNLRRSGTGELFF. The chain uses TRBV27 and TRBJ2-2; weak D call: TRBD2 (5 bases). CDR1 is MNHEY and CDR2 is SMNVEV in the germline V gene (reference sequence). V gave up 7 bases and J gave up 5 bases, with 17 bases separating them. The CDR3 loop spans 15 amino acids.

The genes are TRBV18 and TRBJ1-1; the D gene is possibly TRBD1 (5 bases). Germline V CDR1 and CDR2: KGHSH, LQKENI. This CDR3 has 15 amino acids. Trimming removed 3 bases from V and 2 bases from J, with 13 bases in between. CDR3 DNA sequence: TGTGCCAGCTCACCGACTGGGGGGATAAACACTGAAGCTTTCTTT. This codes for CASSPTGGINTEAFF.

The rearrangement uses TRBV18 and TRBJ2-7, with 10 bases matching TRBD2. The ends lost 3 bases at V and 2 bases at J; junction bases unmatched: 7. Germline CDR1 KGHSH, CDR2 LQKENI. The CDR3 consists of 16 residues. CDR3 in DNA: TGTGCCAGCTCACCTCTAGCGGGAGCTCCTACCTACGAGCAGTACTTC. Translation: CASSPLAGAPTYEQYF.

The rearrangement uses TRBV24-1 and TRBJ2-1; 9 positions agree with TRBD1. With 3 bases clipped from V and 9 bases from J, the junction kept 8 bases outside the gene matches. Germline V CDR1 and CDR2: KGHDR, SFDVKD. There are 15 residues in the CDR3. The chain's CDR3 is CATSDGTGTWGEQFF. The CDR3, as DNA: TGTGCCACCAGTGATGGGACAGGGACGTGGGGTGAGCAGTTCTTC.

CDR3 in amino acids: CASSYGTLSYEQYF. CDR3 sequence (DNA): TGTGCCAGCAGTTACGGGACACTGTCCTACGAGCAGTACTTC. The chain combines TRBV6-6 with TRBJ2-7; D perhaps matches TRBD1 (6 bases). The germline V gene has CDR1 MNHNY and CDR2 SVGAGI (reference sequence). This CDR3 is built from 14 residues. V gave up 2 bases and J gave up 1 base, with 9 bases separating them.

The chain employs TRBV6-4 and TRBJ2-1, with TRBD2 matching over 12 bases. V dropped 4 bases and J dropped 7; count of bases not matched to a gene: 5. CDR3 length: 15 residues. Germline V CDR1 and CDR2: MRHNA, SNTAGT. The CDR3 sequence is CASSALAGGGNEQFF. DNA of the CDR3: TGTGCCAGCAGTGCACTAGCGGGAGGAGGGAATGAGCAGTTCTTC.

This chain joins TRBV2 and TRBJ1-6; no definite D call. The V gene lost 5 bases and the J gene lost 10 bases, with 9 bases spanning the gap. Germline CDR1 reads SNHLY; CDR2 reads FYNNEI. The CDR3 is made up of 12 amino acids. The CDR3 reads CASSLAGSPLHF. The CDR3 region has the DNA TGTGCCAGCAGTCTGGCAGGCTCACCCCTCCACTTT.

This clone has just one count. This rearrangement joins TRBV10-1 to TRBJ1-1; tentative D call: TRBD1 (6 bases). The germline V and J ends were trimmed by 7 bases and 5 bases, with 14 bases remaining between them. CDR1 WNHNN and CDR2 SYGVQD come from the germline V gene (reference sequence). CDR3 length: 13 amino acids. The CDR3 sequence is CASTRTVGTEAFF. DNA of the CDR3: TGCGCCAGCACTAGGACAGTTGGGACTGAAGCTTTCTTT.

V and J are TRBV6-5 and TRBJ2-3; 7 bases align to TRBD2. There are 12 residues in the CDR3. V lost 2 bases to trimming and J lost 8 bases; unmatched junction nucleotides: 1. Germline V CDR1 and CDR2: MNHEY, SVGAGI. The CDR3, as DNA: TGTGCCAGCAGTTACCCGGGGGGTACGCAGTATTTT. Translated, it gives CASSYPGGTQYF.

The table lists this clone with a count of one. V and J are TRBV7-8 and TRBJ1-4, with 7 bases lining up with TRBD1. This CDR3 is built from 17 residues. The germline V gene has CDR1 SGHVS and CDR2 FQNEAQ. The ends lost 4 bases at V and 7 bases at J; junction bases unmatched: 15. CDR3 bases: TGTGCCAGCAGCTCGGACAGGAGAAGACTCTCCGGTGAAAAACTGTTTTTT. Protein product: CASSSDRRRLSGEKLFF.

This chain's CDR3 is CASSSSDRELAGYTF. DNA of the CDR3: TGTGCCAGCAGCTCATCCGACAGGGAACTGGCTGGCTACACCTTC. This chain joins TRBV5-4 and TRBJ1-2, with 7 bases that match TRBD1. V shed 3 bases and J 7 bases; nucleotides not matched to a gene: 12. Germline V gene lookup returns CDR1 SGHNT and CDR2 YYREEE (reference sequence). The length of the CDR3 is 15 residues.

The gene calls are TRBV19 and TRBJ2-7; D gene ambiguous. Trimming shortened V by 1 base and J by 3 bases, and 16 bases separated the two germline ends. The CDR3 runs to 16 residues. Germline V gene lookup returns CDR1 LNHDA and CDR2 SQIVND (reference sequence). DNA for the CDR3: TGTGCCAGTAGTATAGTCACGGGTACCACCCTCTACGAGCAGTACTTC. The encoded protein is CASSIVTGTTLYEQYF.

The gene calls are TRBV24-1 and TRBJ2-3; no clear D gene. The CDR3 spans 16 residues. The germline CDR1 and CDR2 sequences are KGHDR and SFDVKD. Trimming stripped 3 bases from V and 0 bases from J, with 12 bases between. CDR3: CATSDPPSTSTDTQYF. CDR3 DNA: TGTGCCACCAGTGATCCGCCCTCGACTAGCACAGATACGCAGTATTTT.

This clone was recorded once. The sample holds other DNA sequences that translate to the same CDR3. The rearrangement links TRBV3-1 (or the pseudogene TRBV3-2) to TRBJ1-3, with 8 bases matching TRBD1. J lost 1 base, V lost 4 bases, and 0 bases had no gene match. Germline values: CDR1 LGHDT, CDR2 YNNKEL (reference sequence). The CDR3 sequence is 14 residues long. The CDR3 bases are TGTGCCAGCAGCCGACAGGGGTCTGGAAACACCATATATTTT. Its protein product is CASSRQGSGNTIYF.

The CDR3 DNA is TGTGCCAGCAGCCCTCCGAAGGGAGGCTCGACACCGGGGGGCTACGAGCAGTACTTC. Protein: CASSPPKGGSTPGGYEQYF. The V gene is TRBV7-9, the J gene TRBJ2-7; TRBD2 matches 7 bases. V was clipped by 5 bases and J by 3 bases; unmatched bases: 22. Germline assignment: CDR1 SEHNR and CDR2 FQNEAQ (reference sequence). The CDR3 spans 19 residues.

The chain combines TRBV5-1 with TRBJ2-5; 12 bases agree with TRBD2. The CDR3 runs to 17 residues. The V gene's germline CDR1 is SGHRS and CDR2 YFSETQ. The V gene end was trimmed by 1 base and the J gene end by 5 bases; junction bases not matched to a gene: 9. CDR3 sequence (DNA): TGCGCCAGCAGCTTGAAAACTAGCGGGGGGCCTCGGGAGACCCAGTACTTC. Protein sequence: CASSLKTSGGPRETQYF.

This chain joins TRBV5-1 and TRBJ2-3, with D maybe TRBD2 (5 bases). Trimming took off 4 bases at V and 5 bases at J, with 14 bases between the two ends. The CDR3 totals 14 residues. The germline V gene has CDR1 SGHRS and CDR2 YFSETQ. This CDR3 reads CASSPRTSGDTQYF. As DNA, the CDR3 is TGCGCCAGCAGCCCACGGACTTCGGGAGATACGCAGTATTTT.

The chain joins TRBV7-2 to TRBJ2-7; D is perhaps TRBD1 (6 bases). The CDR3 loop spans 14 amino acids. From germline, CDR1 is SGHTA and CDR2 FQGNSA. V gave up 5 bases and J gave up 8 bases, with 19 bases separating them. The CDR3 region has the DNA TGTGCCAGCAGCCAAGCCACCGGGACAAGTCAGCAGTACTTC. Encoded protein: CASSQATGTSQQYF.

This chain connects TRBV5-1 to TRBJ1-3, with D perhaps TRBD1 (6 bases). The CDR3 runs 17 residues. Germline-derived CDR1 and CDR2 are SGHRS and YFSETQ. Trimming removed 3 bases at V and 0 bases at J, with 16 bases between. Written as DNA, the CDR3 is TGCGCCAGCAGCTCCATCCCGGGACATCGCTCTGGAAACACCATATATTTT. Translated, it gives CASSSIPGHRSGNTIYF. The entire variable domain, with the rest obtained from reference TRBV5-1 and TRBJ1-3, is as follows: KAGVTQTPRYLIKTRGQQVTLSCSPISGHRSVSWYQQTPGQGLQFLFEYFSETQRNKGNFPGRFSGRQFSNSRSEMNVSTLELGDSALYLCASSSIPGHRSGNTIYFGEGSWLTVV.

The chain is built from TRBV30 and TRBJ1-2; 7 bases align to TRBD1. CDR3 length equals 13 residues. The V gene end was trimmed by 1 base and the J gene end by 4 bases; junction bases not matched to a gene: 3. The germline V gene encodes CDR1 GTSNPN and CDR2 SVGIG (reference sequence). The CDR3: CAWSGGQVYGYTF. CDR3 bases: TGTGCCTGGAGTGGTGGACAGGTCTATGGCTACACCTTC.

The V and J genes are TRBV3-1 (or the pseudogene TRBV3-2) and TRBJ1-1; D not resolved. From germline, CDR1 is LGHDT and CDR2 YNNKEL (reference sequence). V shed 6 bases and J shed 2 bases, with 16 bases lying between them. This CDR3 has 15 amino acids. In nucleotides, the CDR3 is TGTGCCAGCAGTCACGGTGGGTCAGGCAACACTGAAGCTTTCTTT. Amino acid sequence: CASSHGGSGNTEAFF.